This T cell receptor beta chain originates from a study of T-cell memory formation after mild COVID-19. TCRdb reanalysed the 5' RACE reads using MiXCR and keeps one entry per CDR3 protein. The sample records 350,000 or so distinct CDR3 sequences, over 10% being singletons. The TCR sequence derives from a man younger than 35 who had mild COVID-19 (a few samples of this study predate the infection). Cell type and time point are not known. Sequenced material: PBMCs or a T cell subset sorted from them (not recorded which).

The CDR3, as DNA: TGTGCCAGCAGCCGGGCCGGCAGGGGTGGTGGGGGCACCATATATTTT. Translation gives CASSRAGRGGGGTIYF. The J gene is TRBJ1-3, the V gene TRBV7-2; D may be TRBD1 (6 bases). The germline V gene has CDR1 SGHTA and CDR2 FQGNSA. CDR3 length: 16 amino acids. V shed 5 bases and J shed 9 bases, with 23 bases lying between them.